This paragraph covers one T cell receptor beta chain sequence. Antigen specificity is unknown. Unique molecular identifiers were added to individual cDNA molecules. MiXCR, run by TCRdb on the 5' RACE reads, gives a single entry per CDR3 protein. The data contain approximately 67,000 distinct CDR3 sequences, around a tenth of them singletons. The germline V and J ends were trimmed by 0 bases and 7 bases, with 11 bases remaining between them. This CDR3 has 13 residues. CDR1 and CDR2 from the germline V gene are SGHRS and YFSETQ. This entry belongs to a study of early T cells in non-severe SARS-CoV-2 infection. At the level of the study: The chains were unpaired, and the sequenced material was bulk RNA from unsorted whole blood.

Whole-study findings and limits: VDJdb matching, biased toward anti-spike CD8 responses, missed private and CD4 specificities.

The specimen sequenced was whole blood. The chain uses TRBV5-1 and TRBJ2-7; D gene unclear. The origin of this receptor is an adult who was a healthcare worker with PCR-confirmed SARS-CoV-2 infection or an uninfected control (not recorded which). CDR3 residues: CASSLGPIGEQYF. CDR3 DNA: TGCGCCAGCAGCTTGGGGCCCATAGGGGAGCAGTACTTC. Supplemented by reference TRBV5-1 and TRBJ2-7, the full variable domain reads KAGVTQTPRYLIKTRGQQVTLSCSPISGHRSVSWYQQTPGQGLQFLFEYFSETQRNKGNFPGRFSGRQFSNSRSEMNVSTLELGDSALYLCASSLGPIGEQYFGPGTRLTVT.